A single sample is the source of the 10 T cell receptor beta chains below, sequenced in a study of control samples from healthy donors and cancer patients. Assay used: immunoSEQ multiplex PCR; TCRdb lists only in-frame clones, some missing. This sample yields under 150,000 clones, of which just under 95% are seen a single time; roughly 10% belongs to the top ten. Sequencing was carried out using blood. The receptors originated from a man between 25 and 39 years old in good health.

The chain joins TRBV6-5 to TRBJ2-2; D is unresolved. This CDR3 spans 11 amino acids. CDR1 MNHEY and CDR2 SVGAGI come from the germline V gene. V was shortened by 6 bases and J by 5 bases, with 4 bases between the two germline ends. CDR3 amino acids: CASRSTGELFF. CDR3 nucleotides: TGTGCCAGCAGGTCAACCGGGGAGCTGTTTTTT.

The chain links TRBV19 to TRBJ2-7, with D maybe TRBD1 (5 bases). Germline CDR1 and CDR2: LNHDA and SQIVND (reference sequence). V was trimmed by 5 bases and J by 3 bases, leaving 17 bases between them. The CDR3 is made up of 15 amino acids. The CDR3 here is CASSAAAGLFYEQYF. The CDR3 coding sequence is TGTGCCAGTAGTGCTGCGGCAGGGCTTTTCTACGAGCAGTACTTC.

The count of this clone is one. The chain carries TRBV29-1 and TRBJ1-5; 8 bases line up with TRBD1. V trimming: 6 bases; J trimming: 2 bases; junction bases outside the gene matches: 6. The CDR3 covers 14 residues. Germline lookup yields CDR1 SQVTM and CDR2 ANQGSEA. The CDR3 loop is CSVLETGGNQPQHF. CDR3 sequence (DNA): TGCAGCGTCCTAGAGACAGGGGGCAATCAGCCCCAGCATTTT.

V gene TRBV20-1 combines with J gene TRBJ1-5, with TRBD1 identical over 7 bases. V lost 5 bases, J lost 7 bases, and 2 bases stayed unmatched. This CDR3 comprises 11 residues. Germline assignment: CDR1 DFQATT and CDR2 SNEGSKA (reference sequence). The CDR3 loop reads CSAGTEQPQHF. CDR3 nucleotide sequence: TGCAGTGCTGGGACAGAACAGCCCCAGCATTTT.

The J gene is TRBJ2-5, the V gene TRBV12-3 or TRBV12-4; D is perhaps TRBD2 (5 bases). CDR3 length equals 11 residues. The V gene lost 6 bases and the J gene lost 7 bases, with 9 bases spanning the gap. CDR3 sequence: CASRKEVTQYF. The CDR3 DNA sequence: TGTGCCAGCAGGAAGGAGGTGACCCAGTACTTC.

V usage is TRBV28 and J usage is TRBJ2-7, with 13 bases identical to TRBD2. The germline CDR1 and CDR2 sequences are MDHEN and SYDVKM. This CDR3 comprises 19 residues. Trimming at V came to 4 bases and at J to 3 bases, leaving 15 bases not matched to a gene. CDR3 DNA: TGTGCCAGCAGTTCTGACGCCGGACTAGCGGGAGAGAGGTTCTACGAGCAGTACTTC. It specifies CASSSDAGLAGERFYEQYF.

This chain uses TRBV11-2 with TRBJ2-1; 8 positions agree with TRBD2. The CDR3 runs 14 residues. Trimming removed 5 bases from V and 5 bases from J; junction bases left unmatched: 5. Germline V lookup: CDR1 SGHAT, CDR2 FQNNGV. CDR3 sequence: CASSVSLADNEQFF. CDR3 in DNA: TGTGCCAGCAGCGTCTCACTAGCGGACAATGAGCAGTTCTTC.

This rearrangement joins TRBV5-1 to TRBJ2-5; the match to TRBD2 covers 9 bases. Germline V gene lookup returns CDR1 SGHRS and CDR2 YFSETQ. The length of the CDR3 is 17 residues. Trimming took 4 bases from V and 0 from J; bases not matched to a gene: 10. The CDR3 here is CASSPGLAFRYQETQYF. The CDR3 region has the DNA TGCGCCAGCAGCCCAGGACTAGCGTTCCGGTACCAAGAGACCCAGTACTTC.

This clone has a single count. CDR3 sequence (DNA): TGTGCCAGCTCGGGACGACAGGGGGCCACAGATACGCAGTATTTT. Translation: CASSGRQGATDTQYF. The chain employs TRBV18 and TRBJ2-3, with TRBD1 identical over 10 bases. CDR3 length: 15 amino acids. The germline V gene has CDR1 KGHSH and CDR2 LQKENI. The V gene end was trimmed by 6 bases and the J gene end by 2 bases; junction bases not matched to a gene: 5.

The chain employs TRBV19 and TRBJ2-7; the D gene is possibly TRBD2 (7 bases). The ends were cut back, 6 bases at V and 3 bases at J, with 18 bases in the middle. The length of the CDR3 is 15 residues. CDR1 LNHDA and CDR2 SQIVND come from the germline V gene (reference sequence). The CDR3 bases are TGTGCCAGTAGCCGTTCGGGGGGCGCGTACTACGAGCAGTACTTC. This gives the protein CASSRSGGAYYEQYF.